This T cell receptor (beta chain) was documented in a study of CD8 T cell repertoires and HIV-1 epitope variants. About the study: Controls were a CMV, EBV and flu pool, Ebola AY9, and no peptide. General study points: The TAALDMSHF plasma variant had no responses, unlike KF9 (about 5 clonotypes) and HW9 (one).

Here immunoSEQ multiplex PCR was the method, and the copy in TCRdb shows in-frame clones only, minus some. The table has roughly 100,000 clones, 74% seen once; the top ten hold around a quarter. A word on this clone: What it binds is not known.

Germline lookup yields CDR1 MDHEN and CDR2 SYDVKM. This CDR3 has 18 amino acids. Trimming shortened V by 4 bases and J by 0 bases, and 16 bases separated the two germline ends. The TCR originated in a male donor with HIV. The chain recombines TRBV28 with TRBJ2-6, with D maybe TRBD1 (5 bases). Sequenced sample: uncultured baseline CD8+ T cells from peripheral blood mononuclear cells (PBMCs). CDR3 nucleotide sequence: TGTGCCAGCAGTTCCCGAGTGGGTCAGGGCTCTGGGGCCAACGTCCTGACTTTC. Translating it yields CASSSRVGQGSGANVLTF. The whole variable domain, filled in from reference TRBV28 and TRBJ2-6, reads DVKVTQSSRYLVKRTGEKVFLECVQDMDHENMFWYRQDPGLGLRLIYFSYDVKMKEKGDIPEGYSVSREKKERFSLILESASTNQTSMYLCASSSRVGQGSGANVLTFGAGSRLTVL.